The entry that follows covers one T cell receptor beta chain sequence. The antigen is unknown. The data are from a study of blood T cells in healthy people across ages. The V gene's germline CDR1 is SNHLY and CDR2 FYNNEI. V was pared by 5 bases and J by 0 bases, with 17 bases between. This CDR3 comprises 17 residues. Study results and caveats: It was held that diversity estimates obtained from one million T cells represented underestimates.

Then a second PCR, running about 6 to 11 cycles, was carried out with a sample-barcoded 5' primer and a J-beta primer mix. One entry per CDR3 protein results from TCRdb running MiXCR on the 5' RACE reads. The sample has around 820,000 distinct CDR3 sequences, roughly 25% seen once. This same sample was also part of a study on T cells of mothers and their children. That work contributes: Compared with unrelated pairs, related mother-child pairs had slightly higher, non-significant overlap.

The TCR was taken from a boy aged 5 to 17 in good health. Input material: blood. The chain uses TRBV2 and TRBJ2-1, with D possibly matching TRBD2 (5 bases). Here the CDR3 reads CASSYPSREISYNEQFF. The CDR3 coding sequence is TGTGCCAGCAGTTACCCTTCGAGGGAGATCTCCTACAATGAGCAGTTCTTC.